Below, 21 T cell receptor beta chains from the same sample are listed, as sequenced in a study of blood T cell repertoires in COVID-19 (dated by TCRdb to the early 2020s). The method behind the library was the immunoSEQ multiplex PCR assay. TCRdb's version of the immuneACCESS table is confined to in-frame rearrangements and falls short of the full clone set. An unresolved V gene accounts for under half of the shortfall where checked; the remainder is of unknown origin. The sample table lists under 150,000 clones, around 80% of them with a count of one. 5.5% to 8% of the sample goes to the ten largest clones. The sequenced sample consisted of peripheral blood. Receptor source: a human donor in a cohort sampled during active COVID-19.

This chain links TRBV4-2 with TRBJ2-3; tentative D call: TRBD2 (6 bases). CDR3 size: 17 residues. V lost 2 bases to trimming and J lost 1 base, with 16 bases between them. Germline CDR1 is LGHNA and CDR2 is YNFKEQ. CDR3 nucleotide sequence: TGTGCCAGCAGCCAAAGGATCGGAGGCGGGGGCACAGATACGCAGTATTTT. Amino acid sequence: CASSQRIGGGGTDTQYF.

The V call is TRBV5-6, the J call TRBJ2-7; 10 nucleotides match TRBD1. With V trimmed by 4 bases and J by 3 bases, 7 bases remained unmatched. The CDR3 extends over 15 amino acids. CDR1 is SGHDT, CDR2 YYEEEE, per germline. The CDR3 sequence: CASSPLTGGVYEQYF. In nucleotides, the CDR3 is TGTGCCAGCAGCCCCCTGACAGGGGGCGTCTACGAGCAGTACTTC.

The chain is built from TRBV4-2 and TRBJ1-4; D is undetermined. Germline V CDR1 and CDR2: LGHNA, YNFKEQ. The CDR3 consists of 16 residues. Trimming shortened V by 0 bases and J by 4 bases, and 12 bases separated the two germline ends. For the CDR3, the DNA is TGTGCCAGCAGCCAAGATGGGCAGATCCGTAATGAAAAACTGTTTTTT. This encodes CASSQDGQIRNEKLFF.

This clone was seen a handful of times. The chain uses TRBV5-1 and TRBJ2-3; no clear D gene. Per germline, CDR1 SGHRS and CDR2 YFSETQ. The CDR3 covers 12 residues. Between the trimmed V and J ends, which lost 1 base and 4 bases, there was a span of 4 bases. CDR3 sequence reads: CASSLTADTQYF. The CDR3 DNA reads TGCGCCAGCAGCTTGACAGCAGATACGCAGTATTTT.

Points on this clone: Other DNA sequences from this sample encode an identical CDR3 as well. The rearrangement joins TRBV10-3 to TRBJ2-1; possible D gene TRBD1, 5 bases. V was trimmed by 5 bases and J by 5 bases, leaving 7 bases between them. CDR3 length equals 12 residues. The germline CDR1 and CDR2 sequences are ENHRY and SYGVKD. In DNA, the CDR3 is TGTGCCATCAGTAGACAGAACAATGAGCAGTTCTTC. Translated, it gives CAISRQNNEQFF.

This clone appeared a few times. The chain employs TRBV6-5 and TRBJ2-2, with 7 bases identical to TRBD1. The germline V gene has CDR1 MNHEY and CDR2 SVGAGI. V dropped 6 bases and J dropped 5; count of bases not matched to a gene: 9. This CDR3 has 15 residues. The chain's CDR3 is CASSLSGGRTGELFF. Written as DNA, the CDR3 is TGTGCCAGCAGCCTGTCAGGGGGACGGACCGGGGAGCTGTTTTTT.

The chain has TRBV19 and TRBJ2-5, with TRBD2 as a possible D gene (5 bases). Germline assignment: CDR1 LNHDA and CDR2 SQIVND (reference sequence). Trimming shortened V by 3 bases and J by 2 bases, and 13 bases separated the two germline ends. This CDR3 has 15 amino acids. CDR3 loop: CASSMRRRGQETQYF. CDR3 bases: TGTGCCAGTAGTATGCGGAGACGGGGACAAGAGACCCAGTACTTC.

The V call is TRBV7-3, the J call TRBJ1-6; possibly TRBD1 for D (6 bases). The V gene lost 5 bases and the J gene lost 0 bases, with 17 bases spanning the gap. This CDR3 contains 18 residues. Germline CDR1 SGHTA, CDR2 FQGTGA. CDR3 nucleotides: TGTGCCAGCAGCCCCCACAGGGCCCCGAGCTCCTATAATTCACCCCTCCACTTT. Residues: CASSPHRAPSSYNSPLHF. Drawing the rest from reference TRBV7-3 and TRBJ1-6, the complete variable domain is GAGVSQTPSNKVTEKGKYVELRCDPISGHTALYWYRQSLGQGPEFLIYFQGTGAADDSGLPNDRFFAVRPEGSVSTLKIQRTERGDSAVYLCASSPHRAPSSYNSPLHFGNGTRLTVT.

V is TRBV25-1 and J is TRBJ1-6; 8 bases align to TRBD1. J was trimmed by 12 bases and V by 5 bases; bases with no gene match: 6. Germline assignment: CDR1 MGHDK and CDR2 SYGVNS. CDR3 size: 13 residues. The CDR3 bases are TGTGCCAGCAGTAGGCAGGGGGCAGGACCCCTCCACTTT. It codes for CASSRQGAGPLHF.

This rearrangement joins TRBV18 to TRBJ1-1; 7 bases align to TRBD1. Trimming cost V 6 bases and J 4 bases; bases outside gene matches: 14. CDR3 size: 16 residues. Germline V gene sequence: CDR1 KGHSH, CDR2 LQKENI. Here the CDR3 DNA reads TGTGCCAGCTCCCAAACGACAGGGTTTCGTCTCACTGAAGCTTTCTTT. Its protein product is CASSQTTGFRLTEAFF.

The gene calls are TRBV5-1 and TRBJ2-1; 13 positions match TRBD2. After removal of 1 base from V and 9 bases from J, the junction contained 7 bases not matched to a gene. The CDR3 runs 16 residues. The germline V gene has CDR1 SGHRS and CDR2 YFSETQ. The CDR3 loop reads CASSLLTSGGYSEQFF. CDR3 nucleotides: TGCGCCAGCAGCTTGTTGACTAGCGGGGGGTATAGTGAGCAGTTCTTC.

The chain employs TRBV30 and TRBJ2-1, with D perhaps TRBD2 (6 bases). The CDR3 is 13 residues long. Germline loops: CDR1 GTSNPN, CDR2 SVGIG (reference sequence). The V end was cut by 7 bases, the J end by 4 bases, with 14 bases between. The CDR3 region is CALMGGAYNEQFF. The CDR3 DNA is TGTGCCTTAATGGGGGGAGCATACAATGAGCAGTTCTTC.

V is TRBV12-3 or TRBV12-4 and J is TRBJ2-3; D is undetermined. V was clipped by 4 bases and J by 6 bases, with 8 bases between them. There are 12 residues in the CDR3. The CDR3 is CASSSPRDTQYF. The CDR3 DNA reads as TGTGCCAGCAGTTCCCCCCGGGATACGCAGTATTTT.

V is TRBV4-3 and J is TRBJ2-1; 10 nucleotides match TRBD2. The CDR3 sequence is 15 residues long. J was trimmed by 10 bases and V by 1 base; bases with no gene match: 7. Germline CDR1 and CDR2: LGHNA and YSLEER. The CDR3 region has the DNA TGCGCCAGCAGCCAAGCGGCTAGCGGGGGTACCGAGCAGTTCTTC. The encoded protein is CASSQAASGGTEQFF.

V usage is TRBV12-2 and J usage is TRBJ2-5; the DNA was not used to check the table's D call, TRBD1. TRBV12-2 is given as a pseudogene. The CDR3 consists of 15 residues. The CDR3 bases are TGTGCAAGTCGCTGGGGGACAGGCTACCAAGAGACCCAGTACTTC. Its protein product is CASRWGTGYQETQYF.

This clone appeared once. The chain uses TRBV2 and TRBJ1-6; 9 bases are shared with TRBD1. After removal of 6 bases from V and 6 bases from J, the junction contained 6 bases not matched to a gene. This CDR3 region has 15 residues. The V gene's germline CDR1 is SNHLY and CDR2 FYNNEI. The CDR3 DNA follows: TGTGCCAGCAGCGGCGACAGGGGGGGTAATTCACCCCTCCACTTT. It translates to CASSGDRGGNSPLHF.

V and J are TRBV5-1 and TRBJ2-7; D is possibly TRBD2 (5 bases). The CDR3 covers 12 residues. V dropped 4 bases and J dropped 3 bases, with 8 bases sitting between them. Looked up from germline, CDR1 is SGHRS and CDR2 is YFSETQ. The CDR3 coding sequence is TGCGCCAGCAGCATCGAGGGCTACGAGCAGTACTTC. As protein: CASSIEGYEQYF.

V usage is TRBV19 and J usage is TRBJ2-1, with 11 bases lining up with TRBD2. Germline assignment: CDR1 LNHDA and CDR2 SQIVND (reference sequence). This CDR3 comprises 16 residues. After removal of 3 bases from V and 6 bases from J, the junction contained 7 bases not matched to a gene. CDR3 nucleotides: TGTGCCAGTAGTATTTTTCCTAGCGGGGGGCTCAATGAGCAGTTCTTC. It encodes CASSIFPSGGLNEQFF.

V usage is TRBV5-1 and J usage is TRBJ2-2; 10 bases are a match to TRBD1. The CDR3 covers 18 residues. Trimming took 5 bases from V and 6 from J; bases not matched to a gene: 16. From germline, CDR1 is SGHRS and CDR2 YFSETQ. CDR3 region: CASSSGTGVGGGPGELFF. The CDR3 bases are TGCGCCAGCAGTTCCGGGACAGGGGTCGGTGGGGGCCCCGGGGAGCTGTTTTTT.

The CDR3 DNA reads TGCGCCAGCAGCCGAGAAGCGGGTAGATCTAAAAACATTCAGTACTTC. It codes for CASSREAGRSKNIQYF. The rearrangement joins TRBV4-1 to TRBJ2-4, with D perhaps matching TRBD2 (6 bases). Germline V gives CDR1 MGHRA, CDR2 YSYEKL. The V end lost 4 bases, the J end lost 4 bases, and 17 bases lay between the germline ends. The CDR3 loop spans 16 amino acids.

The chain combines TRBV5-6 with TRBJ1-2; 7 positions agree with TRBD1. V was clipped by 0 bases and J by 8 bases; unmatched bases: 1. The germline V gene has CDR1 SGHDT and CDR2 YYEEEE. There are 12 residues in the CDR3. Written as DNA, the CDR3 is TGTGCCAGCAGCTTGGACAGGGGAGGCTACACCTTC. As protein: CASSLDRGGYTF.